The clone carrying this T cell receptor beta chain was seen a few times. The target antigen is unknown. Gene names and germline refer to mouse. The read ends 4 residues before the CDR3 terminus; that terminus is restored from the germline J gene. The CDR3 spans 12 residues. The germline V gene has CDR1 MNHDT and CDR2 YYDKIL. This record belongs to a study of CD8+ T cells in alopecia areata. For the study at large: It was roughly 7-10-week-old female C3H/HeJ mice that received skin from 6-12-month-old C3H/HeJ graft donors with spontaneous alopecia. The study's findings and limits: For lesional scalp, especially alopecia totalis/universalis, clonality was higher than in normal scalp.

As the sequencing template, cDNA was produced by extracting RNA and reverse transcribing it. Data came from immunoSEQ multiplex PCR; TCRdb stores just in-frame clones and leaves some out. This repertoire lists around 100,000 clones without singletons; roughly 21% sits in the top ten. The sequencing input was lesional skin. This clonotype originated in a C3H/HeJ mouse with alopecia areata. This mouse strain has H2-k as its MHC haplotype. The chain joins TRBV17 to TRBJ2-5; D is possibly TRBD1 (6 bases). Partial CDR3 DNA: TGTGCTAGCAGTCACAGGGAGGAC. Amino acid sequence: CASSHRED. The full-length CDR3 reads as CASSHREDTQYF.